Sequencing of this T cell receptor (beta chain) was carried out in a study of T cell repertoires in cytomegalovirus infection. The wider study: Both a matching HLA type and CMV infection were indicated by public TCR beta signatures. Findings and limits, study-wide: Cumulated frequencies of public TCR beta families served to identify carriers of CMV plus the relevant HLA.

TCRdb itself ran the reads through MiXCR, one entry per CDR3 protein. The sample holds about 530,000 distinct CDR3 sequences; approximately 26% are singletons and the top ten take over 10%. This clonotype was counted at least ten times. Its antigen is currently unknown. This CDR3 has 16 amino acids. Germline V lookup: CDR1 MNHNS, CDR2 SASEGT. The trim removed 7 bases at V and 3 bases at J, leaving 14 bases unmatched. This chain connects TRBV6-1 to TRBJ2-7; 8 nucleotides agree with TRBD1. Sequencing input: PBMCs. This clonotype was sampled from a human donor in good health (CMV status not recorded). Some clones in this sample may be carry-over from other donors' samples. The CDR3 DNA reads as TGTGCCAGCACCCCTGGTAGAAACAGGGGGATCTACGAGCAGTACTTC. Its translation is CASTPGRNRGIYEQYF.